The 28 T cell receptor beta chains in this list originate from one sample, sequenced in a study of T cell repertoires in cytomegalovirus infection. TCRdb reanalysed the reads using MiXCR and keeps one entry per CDR3 protein. In the table there are some 100,000 distinct CDR3 sequences, 20% to 25% of which are singletons. The sequencing input was CD8+ T cells from PBMCs. The receptor source for this set is a human donor in good health (CMV status not recorded). Some clones in this sample may be carry-over from other donors' samples.

V is TRBV6-5 and J is TRBJ2-5; 10 bases line up with TRBD2. The CDR3 loop spans 16 amino acids. V was pared by 2 bases and J by 5 bases, with 8 bases of the junction left unmatched. Germline values: CDR1 MNHEY, CDR2 SVGAGI. In DNA, the CDR3 is TGTGCCAGCAGTTACAACCCTAGCGGGGGCTCGGAGACCCAGTACTTC. Translation gives CASSYNPSGGSETQYF.

The V gene is TRBV4-2, the J gene TRBJ2-4, with TRBD2 matching 7 bases. Germline V gene lookup returns CDR1 LGHNA and CDR2 YNFKEQ. CDR3 length: 16 amino acids. V gave up 1 base and J gave up 8 bases; unmatched junction bases: 11. As DNA, the CDR3 is TGTGCCAGCAGCCAAGTGGGGACCCAGGGAGGGGACATTCAGTACTTC. Translated: CASSQVGTQGGDIQYF.

This clonotype was counted between two and nine times. The J gene is TRBJ2-1, the V gene TRBV7-9; D tentatively fits TRBD1 or TRBD2 (5 bases each). V was trimmed by 1 base and J by 9 bases, leaving 13 bases between them. The CDR3 consists of 14 residues. From germline, CDR1 is SEHNR and CDR2 FQNEAQ (reference sequence). CDR3 sequence: CASSLDGDGIEQFF. In DNA, the CDR3 is TGTGCCAGCAGCTTAGACGGGGACGGGATTGAGCAGTTCTTC. The full variable domain, rest sourced from reference TRBV7-9 and TRBJ2-1, is DTGVSQNPRHKITKRGQNVTFRCDPISEHNRLYWYRQTLGQGPEFLTYFQNEAQLEKSRLLSDRFSAERPKGSFSTLEIQRTEQGDSAMYLCASSLDGDGIEQFFGPGTRLTVL.

This clonotype appeared many times. This chain joins TRBV6-1 and TRBJ2-7; no firm D call. Germline values: CDR1 MNHNS, CDR2 SASEGT. V shed 2 bases and J shed 3 bases, with 8 bases lying between them. The CDR3 has 13 amino acids. In DNA form, the CDR3 reads TGTGCCAGCAGTGAAATTGGCAGCTACGAGCAGTACTTC. It yields the protein CASSEIGSYEQYF.

This clonotype was observed at least ten times. This chain links TRBV11-3 with TRBJ1-1, with a tentative D call TRBD1 (6 bases). CDR3 size: 15 residues. CDR1 is SGHNT, CDR2 YENEEA, per germline. V was shortened by 6 bases and J by 0 bases, with 14 bases between the two germline ends. The CDR3 bases are TGTGCCAGCAGTTATCCAGGGGAATTGAACACTGAAGCTTTCTTT. It yields the protein CASSYPGELNTEAFF.

V gene TRBV12-3 or TRBV12-4 combines with J gene TRBJ2-3; tentative D call: TRBD2 (6 bases). This CDR3 is 18 amino acids long. Trimming took 4 bases from V and 6 from J, leaving 26 bases between them. The CDR3: CASSSKAFLAGTKDTQYF. The CDR3 DNA reads as TGTGCCAGCAGTTCCAAGGCCTTTTTGGCGGGGACGAAGGATACGCAGTATTTT.

This rearrangement joins TRBV20-1 to TRBJ2-3; 10 bases match TRBD2. The CDR3 has 15 amino acids. Germline assignment: CDR1 DFQATT and CDR2 SNEGSKA (reference sequence). The V gene end was trimmed by 6 bases and the J gene end by 3 bases; junction bases not matched to a gene: 9. CDR3 protein: CSARWGTSVTDTQYF. As DNA, the CDR3 is TGCAGTGCCCGGTGGGGGACTAGCGTAACAGATACGCAGTATTTT.

V and J are TRBV28 and TRBJ1-5; D gene uncertain. Per the germline V gene, CDR1 is MDHEN and CDR2 is SYDVKM. V was clipped by 2 bases and J by 9 bases, with 17 bases between them. The CDR3 has 15 amino acids. CDR3 DNA: TGTGCCAGCAGTTTAGGCTTAGGGCCCGCCGCGCCCCAGCATTTT. It codes for CASSLGLGPAAPQHF.

The chain links TRBV2 to TRBJ2-2; D gene uncertain. CDR1 SNHLY and CDR2 FYNNEI come from the germline V gene. Trimming took off 3 bases at V and 6 bases at J, with 14 bases between the two ends. CDR3 size: 15 residues. The CDR3 loop reads CASSDVRSGPGELFF. Here the CDR3 DNA reads TGTGCCAGCAGTGACGTTCGGTCTGGGCCCGGGGAGCTGTTTTTT.

The chain has TRBV7-6 and TRBJ1-4; 7 bases fit TRBD1. The CDR3 consists of 14 residues. Unmatched junction bases numbered 9, after V lost 6 bases and J lost 8 bases. Germline CDR1 SGHVS, CDR2 FNYEAQ. CDR3 protein: CASSLEGAWEKLFF. DNA for the CDR3: TGTGCCAGCAGTTTGGAGGGGGCATGGGAAAAACTGTTTTTT.

The J gene is TRBJ2-1, the V gene TRBV6-6; a possible D gene is TRBD1 (5 bases). Germline CDR1 reads MNHNY; CDR2 reads SVGAGI (reference sequence). The CDR3 covers 12 residues. Trimming cost V 5 bases and J 9 bases, with 11 bases left between them. The CDR3 is CASSLWGGEQFF. The DNA for the CDR3 is TGTGCCAGCAGTCTATGGGGCGGTGAGCAGTTCTTC.

The gene calls are TRBV5-6 and TRBJ2-1; tentatively, D is TRBD2 (5 bases). Germline lookup yields CDR1 SGHDT and CDR2 YYEEEE. This CDR3 comprises 14 residues. Between the trimmed V and J ends, which lost 0 bases and 8 bases, there was a span of 12 bases. The DNA for the CDR3 is TGTGCCAGCAGCTTGGGAACCGGGAACCATGAGCAGTTCTTC. Its protein is CASSLGTGNHEQFF.

V usage is TRBV13 and J usage is TRBJ2-7; 16 nucleotides line up with TRBD2. The CDR3 is 16 residues long. With 5 bases clipped from V and 3 bases from J, the junction kept 4 bases outside the gene matches. Germline-derived CDR1 and CDR2 are PRHDT and FYEKMQ (reference sequence). The CDR3 region is CASSPGTSGRDYEQYF. The CDR3 bases are TGTGCCAGCAGCCCCGGGACTAGCGGGAGGGACTACGAGCAGTACTTC.

This clonotype has ten or more counts. The V call is TRBV7-2, the J call TRBJ2-7; 9 positions match TRBD1. The CDR3 has 15 amino acids. CDR1 and CDR2 (germline): SGHTA, FQGNSA. V shed 4 bases and J 4 bases; nucleotides not matched to a gene: 8. The CDR3 here is CASSSSPGQGYEQYF. Here the CDR3 DNA reads TGTGCCAGCAGCTCCTCCCCGGGACAGGGTTACGAGCAGTACTTC.

This clonotype was seen at least ten times. V and J are TRBV7-9 and TRBJ2-7, with 8 bases that match TRBD1. The CDR3 is 14 residues long. V dropped 1 base and J dropped 5; count of bases not matched to a gene: 4. The germline CDR1 and CDR2 sequences are SEHNR and FQNEAQ (reference sequence). The CDR3 region has the DNA TGTGCCAGCAGCTTAGTGGCAGGGGGCAACGAGCAGTACTTC. This sequence encodes CASSLVAGGNEQYF.

In this sample, this clonotype turned up many times. The chain has TRBV7-6 and TRBJ2-7, with 11 bases that match TRBD1. CDR3 size: 16 residues. The germline gives CDR1 SGHVS, CDR2 FNYEAQ. V lost 4 bases and J lost 5; bases outside the gene matches: 10. In nucleotides, the CDR3 is TGTGCCAGCAGCTCAGGACAGGGGGCGCGTCGGGACGAGCAGTACTTC. Encoded protein: CASSSGQGARRDEQYF.

This clonotype was observed at least ten times. The chain couples TRBV20-1 to TRBJ1-4; 12 bases are shared with TRBD1. The V segment lost 6 bases and the J segment 3 bases; nucleotides outside the gene matches: 8. CDR1 is DFQATT and CDR2 is SNEGSKA in the germline V gene (reference sequence). The CDR3 spans 16 residues. CDR3 sequence reads: CSAQGGQGASNEKLFF. Written as DNA, the CDR3 is TGCAGTGCCCAGGGGGGACAGGGGGCTTCTAATGAAAAACTGTTTTTT.

There are many counts of this clonotype. The rearrangement uses TRBV12-3 or TRBV12-4 and TRBJ2-5, with D unclear. The CDR3 is made up of 14 amino acids. The ends were cut back, 6 bases at V and 4 bases at J, with 15 bases in the middle. In nucleotides, the CDR3 is TGTGCCAGCAGGAAATCTGAACCGCGAGAGACCCAGTACTTC. Its protein is CASRKSEPRETQYF.

In its sample, this clonotype was seen once. The rearrangement uses TRBV7-9 and TRBJ2-3, with 10 bases fitting TRBD2. The germline CDR1 and CDR2 sequences are SEHNR and FQNEAQ (reference sequence). With 1 base clipped from V and 3 bases from J, the junction kept 1 base outside the gene matches. The CDR3 has 15 amino acids. CDR3 nucleotide sequence: TGTGCCAGCAGCTTAGGGACTAGCGGTACAGATACGCAGTATTTT. Its protein product is CASSLGTSGTDTQYF.

The chain uses TRBV29-1 and TRBJ2-7, with D maybe TRBD2 (5 bases). CDR3 length equals 13 residues. Trimming removed 4 bases from V and 5 bases from J, with 15 bases in between. CDR1 and CDR2 (germline): SQVTM, ANQGSEA. The CDR3 sequence is CSVGIGKKDEQYF. CDR3 coding DNA: TGCAGCGTTGGGATCGGGAAGAAGGACGAGCAGTACTTC.

This clonotype was counted many times. V gene TRBV7-2 combines with J gene TRBJ2-7, with 8 bases fitting TRBD1. The CDR3 has 15 amino acids. V trimming: 2 bases; J trimming: 3 bases; junction bases outside the gene matches: 6. Germline CDR1 is SGHTA and CDR2 is FQGNSA. As DNA, the CDR3 is TGTGCCAGCAGCTTATTTACAGGGGGAGTCTACGAGCAGTACTTC. This sequence encodes CASSLFTGGVYEQYF.

The J gene is TRBJ2-7, the V gene TRBV5-1; D perhaps matches TRBD1 (6 bases). V lost 4 bases, J lost 3 bases, and 14 bases lay in between. The CDR3 extends over 14 amino acids. Germline V lookup: CDR1 SGHRS, CDR2 YFSETQ. The CDR3 sequence is CASSPGQHFYEQYF. The CDR3, as DNA: TGCGCCAGCAGCCCCGGACAGCATTTCTACGAGCAGTACTTC.

This clonotype was counted only a few times. This chain joins TRBV4-1 and TRBJ1-1; perhaps TRBD1 as D (5 bases). Trimming cost V 1 base and J 6 bases, with 9 bases left between them. The CDR3 runs to 13 residues. Per germline, CDR1 MGHRA and CDR2 YSYEKL. In DNA, the CDR3 is TGCGCCAGCAGCCAAGTGAGGGGACCTGAAGCTTTCTTT. It specifies CASSQVRGPEAFF.

There are many counts of this clonotype. In DNA, the CDR3 is TGTGCCAGCAGCTACGAGAAGGGACTTAATGAAAAACTGTTTTTT. Translating gives CASSYEKGLNEKLFF. The J gene is TRBJ1-4, the V gene TRBV7-2; possibly TRBD1 for D (5 bases). Germline assignment: CDR1 SGHTA and CDR2 FQGNSA. Trimming shortened V by 4 bases and J by 4 bases, and 13 bases separated the two germline ends. The CDR3 spans 15 residues.

This clonotype was observed many times. The V gene is TRBV12-3 or TRBV12-4, the J gene TRBJ2-7; 12 positions agree with TRBD2. V shed 7 bases, J shed 4 bases, and the junction held 5 bases outside the gene matches. The CDR3 loop spans 14 amino acids. CDR3 in amino acids: CASNPGTSGYEQYF. As DNA, the CDR3 is TGTGCCAGCAATCCCGGGACTAGCGGGTACGAGCAGTACTTC.

A note on this clonotype: A much larger clone lies a single base off, so this may be a read error. The chain carries TRBV28 and TRBJ1-1; 11 positions match TRBD1. This CDR3 comprises 15 residues. V shed 10 bases and J 1 base; nucleotides not matched to a gene: 8. Germline CDR1 is MDHEN and CDR2 is SYDVKM. The CDR3 DNA sequence: TGTGCCATCGTCCGGGACAGGGGGGCGAACACTGAAGCTTTCTTT. Translating gives CAIVRDRGANTEAFF.

This rearrangement joins TRBV5-6 to TRBJ1-6, with 7 bases matching TRBD1. Germline values: CDR1 SGHDT, CDR2 YYEEEE. V shed 3 bases and J 9 bases; nucleotides not matched to a gene: 6. The CDR3 consists of 14 residues. The CDR3 DNA is TGTGCCAGCAGCTCCTGGACAGGAGGTTCACCCCTCCACTTT. It specifies CASSSWTGGSPLHF.

The table lists this clonotype with a few counts. V gene TRBV4-2 combines with J gene TRBJ2-1, with 9 bases aligning to TRBD2. Trimming cost V 0 bases and J 5 bases; bases outside gene matches: 2. Germline lookup yields CDR1 LGHNA and CDR2 YNFKEQ. This CDR3 is built from 15 residues. The CDR3 DNA follows: TGTGCCAGCAGCCAAGAGACTAGCGGAGACAATGAGCAGTTCTTC. This translates into CASSQETSGDNEQFF.